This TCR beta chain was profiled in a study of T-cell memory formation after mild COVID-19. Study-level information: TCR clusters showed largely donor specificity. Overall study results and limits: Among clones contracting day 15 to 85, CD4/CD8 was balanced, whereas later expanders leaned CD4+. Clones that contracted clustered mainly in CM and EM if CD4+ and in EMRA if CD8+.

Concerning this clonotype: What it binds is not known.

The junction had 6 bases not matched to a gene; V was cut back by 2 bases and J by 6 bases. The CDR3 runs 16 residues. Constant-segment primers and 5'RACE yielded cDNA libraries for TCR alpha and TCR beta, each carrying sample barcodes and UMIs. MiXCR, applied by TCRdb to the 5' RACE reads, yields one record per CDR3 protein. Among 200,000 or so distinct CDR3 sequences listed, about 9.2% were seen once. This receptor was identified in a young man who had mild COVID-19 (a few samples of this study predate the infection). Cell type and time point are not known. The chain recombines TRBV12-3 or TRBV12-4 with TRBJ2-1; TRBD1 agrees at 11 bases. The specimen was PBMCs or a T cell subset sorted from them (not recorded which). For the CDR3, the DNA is TGTGCCAGCAGTTTAAATTCCGGGACAGGGGGCAATGAGCAGTTCTTC. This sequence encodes CASSLNSGTGGNEQFF.